These 22 T cell receptor beta chains originate from one sample sequenced in a study of regulatory dendritic cells for organ transplantation. Here immunoSEQ multiplex PCR was the method, and the copy in TCRdb shows in-frame clones only, minus some. The sample shows fewer than 40,000 clones, around nine tenths of them seen only once. The sample was naive CD4+ T cells from blood. As for subset: CD45RA+ naive T cells. The receptor source for this set is a human donor in good health.

The genes are TRBV30 and TRBJ2-3, with 14 bases that match TRBD2. Germline CDR1 is GTSNPN and CDR2 is SVGIG (reference sequence). The trim removed 2 bases at V and 3 bases at J, leaving 7 bases unmatched. The CDR3 is made up of 17 amino acids. The CDR3 DNA is TGTGCCTGGAGTTTGACTAGCGGGAGGGCCGGGACAGATACGCAGTATTTT. Translating gives CAWSLTSGRAGTDTQYF.

The chain uses TRBV7-3 and TRBJ2-2; TRBD1 aligns across 8 bases. Trimming took 4 bases from V and 4 from J; bases not matched to a gene: 8. This CDR3 contains 16 residues. Per the germline V gene, CDR1 is SGHTA and CDR2 is FQGTGA. CDR3 nucleotides: TGTGCCAGCAGCTCTCAGGGGGCGCCGGGCACCGGGGAGCTGTTTTTT. Translated: CASSSQGAPGTGELFF.

This chain connects TRBV5-3 to TRBJ2-5, with D unclear. Being an ORF, TRBV5-3 has a function that is uncertain. Trimming left V 2 bases short and J 9 bases short, with 11 bases between. The CDR3 spans 12 residues. The CDR3 DNA sequence: TGTGCCAGAAGCTTCGATACTCCGGCCCAGTACTTC. The encoded protein is CARSFDTPAQYF.

This chain joins TRBV6-6 and TRBJ2-4, with D perhaps TRBD1 or TRBD2 (5 bases each). Germline CDR1 reads MNHNY; CDR2 reads SVGAGI (reference sequence). V was trimmed by 2 bases and J by 7 bases, leaving 15 bases between them. The CDR3 totals 15 residues. This chain's CDR3 is CASSYLGVAGNIQYF. For the CDR3, the DNA is TGTGCCAGCAGTTACCTGGGGGTGGCAGGGAACATTCAGTACTTC.

This chain joins TRBV11-2 and TRBJ2-5; 7 bases match TRBD2. Germline values: CDR1 SGHAT, CDR2 FQNNGV. With V trimmed by 3 bases and J by 3 bases, 7 bases remained unmatched. The CDR3 is made up of 15 amino acids. Here the CDR3 reads CASSFNGLAEETQYF. CDR3 sequence (DNA): TGTGCCAGCAGCTTCAACGGGCTAGCGGAAGAGACCCAGTACTTC.

This sequence joins TRBV11-1 and TRBJ2-1; D is possibly TRBD1 or TRBD2 (6 bases each). The CDR3 extends over 14 amino acids. CDR1 and CDR2 from the germline V gene are SGHAT and FQDESV (reference sequence). The V gene lost 5 bases and the J gene lost 8 bases, with 16 bases spanning the gap. In DNA form, the CDR3 reads TGTGCCAGCAGCGTCAGGGTTGGGGGGCATGAGCAGTTCTTC. Its protein is CASSVRVGGHEQFF.

This CDR3 reads CACPSQGGNTIYF. The CDR3 DNA reads TGTGCCTGCCCCAGCCAGGGGGGAAACACCATATATTTT. The rearrangement joins TRBV30 to TRBJ1-3, with D possibly being TRBD1 (6 bases). This CDR3 has 13 amino acids. V lost 6 bases and J lost 4, with 13 bases in between. Germline CDR1 reads GTSNPN; CDR2 reads SVGIG (reference sequence).

This clone was observed a handful of times. V and J are TRBV11-2 and TRBJ2-1; D may correspond to TRBD1 or TRBD2 (5 bases each). Germline CDR1 reads SGHAT; CDR2 reads FQNNGV. Trimming left V 1 base short and J 9 bases short, with 19 bases between. CDR3 length: 16 residues. The CDR3 coding sequence is TGTGCCAGCAGCTTAGGAACCGGGACCCCATATGGTGAGCAGTTCTTC. It yields the protein CASSLGTGTPYGEQFF. The full variable domain, in which reference TRBV11-2 and TRBJ2-1 provide the parts outside the CDR3, is EAGVAQSPRYKIIEKRQSVAFWCNPISGHATLYWYQQILGQGPKLLIQFQNNGVVDDSQLPKDRFSAERLKGVDSTLKIQPAKLEDSAVYLCASSLGTGTPYGEQFFGPGTRLTVL.

The chain carries TRBV6-1 and TRBJ1-1, with D hard to call. The CDR3 covers 11 residues. With 7 bases removed from V and 11 bases from J, the gap between germline ends came to 14 bases. Germline-derived CDR1 and CDR2 are MNHNS and SASEGT. The CDR3 DNA reads as TGTGCCAGCACCAAAGGGAGTCTGGCTTTCTTT. This encodes CASTKGSLAFF.

J is TRBJ1-2 and V is TRBV10-3; a weak D match, TRBD1 (5 bases). CDR1 ENHRY and CDR2 SYGVKD come from the germline V gene. The ends were cut back, 4 bases at V and 3 bases at J, with 6 bases in the middle. The CDR3 consists of 12 residues. CDR3 protein: CAISGGDYGYTF. The CDR3 DNA is TGTGCCATCAGTGGAGGGGACTATGGCTACACCTTC.

This rearrangement joins TRBV19 to TRBJ1-5, with TRBD1 matching over 8 bases. The CDR3 runs to 17 residues. J gave up 0 bases and V 9 bases, and 13 bases lay outside the gene matches. Looked up from germline, CDR1 is LNHDA and CDR2 is SQIVND (reference sequence). CDR3 protein: CASKKGQGKDSNQPQHF. The CDR3 bases are TGTGCCAGCAAAAAAGGACAGGGAAAAGATAGCAATCAGCCCCAGCATTTT.

V and J are TRBV18 and TRBJ1-4, with D possibly matching TRBD1 (5 bases). V lost 2 bases and J lost 0, with 13 bases in between. The V gene's germline CDR1 is KGHSH and CDR2 LQKENI. This CDR3 is 17 amino acids long. In DNA form, the CDR3 reads TGTGCCAGCTCACCAGAGGAGGAGGGGACAACTAATGAAAAACTGTTTTTT. Translated: CASSPEEEGTTNEKLFF.

This sequence joins TRBV6-1 and TRBJ1-2, with D tentatively TRBD1 (6 bases). CDR3 size: 17 residues. Per the germline V gene, CDR1 is MNHNS and CDR2 is SASEGT. Between the trimmed V and J ends, which lost 1 base and 2 bases, there was a span of 17 bases. The CDR3 is CASSEGGWGALNYGYTF. The DNA of the CDR3 is TGTGCCAGCAGTGAAGGCGGTTGGGGGGCCCTAAACTATGGCTACACCTTC.

V usage is TRBV4-1 and J usage is TRBJ2-5, with 10 bases matching TRBD1. J lost 2 bases, V lost 4 bases, and 10 bases had no gene match. Germline V CDR1 and CDR2: MGHRA, YSYEKL. The CDR3 extends over 17 amino acids. DNA for the CDR3: TGCGCCAGCAGCCGGGGGACAGGGGTAGGGAGTCAAGAGACCCAGTACTTC. As protein: CASSRGTGVGSQETQYF.

This clone was seen only a few times. The V and J genes are TRBV7-2 and TRBJ2-7; D gene ambiguous. This CDR3 is 13 amino acids long. Trimming cost V 5 bases and J 7 bases, with 15 bases left between them. The germline CDR1 and CDR2 sequences are SGHTA and FQGNSA. CDR3 in DNA: TGTGCCAGCAGCCCGGAGTACTCTCTGGAGCAGTACTTC. Translation gives CASSPEYSLEQYF.

The gene calls are TRBV4-2 and TRBJ2-1; 9 bases are a match to TRBD2. CDR1 is LGHNA and CDR2 is YNFKEQ in the germline V gene. The CDR3 totals 15 residues. Trimming took 1 base from V and 5 from J; bases not matched to a gene: 3. The CDR3 region has the DNA TGTGCCAGCAGCCAAGGACTAGCGGACCACAATGAGCAGTTCTTC. Its protein product is CASSQGLADHNEQFF.

This chain connects TRBV30 to TRBJ2-1; TRBD2 matches 9 bases. Germline V lookup: CDR1 GTSNPN, CDR2 SVGIG (reference sequence). The junction had 7 bases not matched to a gene; V was cut back by 0 bases and J by 10 bases. The CDR3 length is 14 residues. In nucleotides, the CDR3 is TGTGCCTGGAGTGTACTGGGTCTAGCGGGGGAGCAGTTCTTC. Its translation is CAWSVLGLAGEQFF.

This sequence joins TRBV7-9 and TRBJ2-2, with no clear D. The CDR3 is made up of 18 amino acids. V gave up 2 bases and J gave up 0 bases, with 16 bases separating them. CDR1 is SEHNR and CDR2 is FQNEAQ in the germline V gene (reference sequence). Here the CDR3 reads CASSLRTTASSNTGELFF. DNA of the CDR3: TGTGCCAGCAGCTTACGGACGACTGCGAGCTCGAACACCGGGGAGCTGTTTTTT. Combining the CDR3 with reference TRBV7-9 and TRBJ2-2 gives the whole variable domain DTGVSQNPRHKITKRGQNVTFRCDPISEHNRLYWYRQTLGQGPEFLTYFQNEAQLEKSRLLSDRFSAERPKGSFSTLEIQRTEQGDSAMYLCASSLRTTASSNTGELFFGEGSRLTVL.

The V call is TRBV19, the J call TRBJ1-5; a weak D match, TRBD1 (6 bases). V lost 3 bases and J lost 7, with 13 bases in between. The germline CDR1 and CDR2 sequences are LNHDA and SQIVND (reference sequence). This CDR3 is 14 amino acids long. DNA of the CDR3: TGTGCCAGTAGTATCCGCAGGGGCGAGCAGCCCCAGCATTTT. Translated, it gives CASSIRRGEQPQHF.

The chain links TRBV5-6 to TRBJ1-1; TRBD1 aligns across 10 bases. The CDR3 sequence is 16 residues long. The germline gives CDR1 SGHDT, CDR2 YYEEEE. Trimming took 3 bases from V and 10 from J; bases not matched to a gene: 15. The CDR3 spells CASSSMGTGVLIGAFF. The CDR3 bases are TGTGCCAGCAGCTCTATGGGGACAGGGGTTCTTATTGGAGCTTTCTTT.

This chain joins TRBV7-6 and TRBJ1-4; D not resolved. CDR3 length: 13 amino acids. The V end lost 4 bases, the J end lost 5 bases, and 8 bases lay between the germline ends. Germline-derived CDR1 and CDR2 are SGHVS and FNYEAQ. CDR3 DNA: TGTGCCAGCAGCTCCCGGATGAATGAAAAACTGTTTTTT. Its translation: CASSSRMNEKLFF.

The chain combines TRBV30 with TRBJ2-7; 7 nucleotides align to TRBD2. Germline loops: CDR1 GTSNPN, CDR2 SVGIG (reference sequence). Trimming removed 4 bases from V and 4 bases from J; junction bases left unmatched: 4. There are 12 residues in the CDR3. The CDR3 loop is CAWTPGGYEQYF. The CDR3 DNA reads as TGTGCCTGGACCCCCGGGGGGTACGAGCAGTACTTC.